The clone carrying this TCR beta chain was found a few times. The time point here: sample taken at primary tumor resection. Untreated early-stage non-small cell lung cancer patients, about 70 in total, were the donors. Unsorted samples of tumor, nontumor lung or frozen PBMC had their whole RNA sequenced. This record belongs to a study of spatial heterogeneity in lung cancer. Study as a whole: Alpha-chain sequences were consistently detected in smaller numbers than beta-chain sequences. Raw-read counts averaged over ten per unique TCR and UMI combination.

V lost 5 bases and J lost 5, with 21 bases in between. This CDR3 comprises 16 residues. CDR1 is MNHEY, CDR2 SVGAGI, per germline. TCRdb analysed the 5' RACE reads with MiXCR anew, one entry per CDR3 protein. The sample comprises several thousand distinct CDR3 sequences, 7.8% of which are singletons, and 15% to 20% rests with the top ten. The sequencing used normal lung tissue next to the tumor, collected at surgery. The sequence came from a female donor with early-stage non-small cell lung cancer. J is TRBJ1-2 and V is TRBV6-5, with a tentative D call TRBD1 (6 bases). The CDR3 sequence: CASSPTGPLGDYGYTF. The CDR3 DNA follows: TGTGCCAGCAGTCCCACAGGGCCACTCGGGGATTATGGCTACACCTTC.